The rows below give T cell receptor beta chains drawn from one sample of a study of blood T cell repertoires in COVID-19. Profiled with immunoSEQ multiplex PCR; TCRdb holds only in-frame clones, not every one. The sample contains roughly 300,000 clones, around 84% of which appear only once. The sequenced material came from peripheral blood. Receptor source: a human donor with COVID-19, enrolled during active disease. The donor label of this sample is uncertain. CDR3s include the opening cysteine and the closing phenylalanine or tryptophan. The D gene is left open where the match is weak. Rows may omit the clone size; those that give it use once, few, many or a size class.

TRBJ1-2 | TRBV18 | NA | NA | CASSPGLTYGYTF | TGTGCCAGCTCACCGGGCCTGACCTATGGCTACACCTTC
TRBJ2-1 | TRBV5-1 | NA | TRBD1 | CASSLPPGQGAYEQFF | TGCGCCAGCAGCTTGCCGCCGGGACAGGGTGCGTATGAGCAGTTCTTC
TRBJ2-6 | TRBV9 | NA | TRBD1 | CASSASTGGTGANVLTF | TGTGCCAGCAGCGCCTCGACAGGGGGCACTGGGGCCAACGTCCTGACTTTC
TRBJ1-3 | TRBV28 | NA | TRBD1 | CASSLVGGISGNTIYF | TGTGCCAGCAGTTTAGTAGGGGGCATCTCTGGAAACACCATATATTTT
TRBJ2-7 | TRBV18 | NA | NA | CASSPRKQGPLMEGYF | TGTGCCAGCTCACCACGGAAACAGGGTCCGTTAATGGAAGGGTACTTC
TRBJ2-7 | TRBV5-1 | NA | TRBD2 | CASSLVSGRAPEQYF | TGCGCCAGCAGCTTGGTGAGCGGGAGGGCCCCCGAGCAGTACTTC
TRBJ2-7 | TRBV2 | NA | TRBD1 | CASSGTGGGEQYF | TGTGCCAGCAGTGGGACAGGGGGAGGCGAGCAGTACTTC
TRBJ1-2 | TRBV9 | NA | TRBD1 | CASSSLLRDRGNGYTF | TGTGCCAGCAGCTCACTACTCCGGGACAGGGGGAATGGCTACACCTTC
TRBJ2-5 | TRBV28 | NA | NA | CASSLGGREETQYF | TGTGCCAGCAGTTTGGGGGGGCGCGAAGAGACCCAGTACTTC
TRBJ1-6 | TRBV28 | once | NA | CASSLPGHANSPLHF | TGTGCCAGCAGTCTTCCGGGACACGCAAATTCACCCCTCCACTTT
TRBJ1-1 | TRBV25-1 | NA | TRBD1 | CASKDRKNTEAFF | TGTGCCAGCAAGGACAGGAAGAACACTGAAGCTTTCTTT
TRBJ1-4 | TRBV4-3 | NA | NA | CASSQDSQGGALGEKLFF | TGCGCCAGCAGCCAAGATAGCCAGGGCGGAGCCTTAGGTGAAAAACTGTTTTTT
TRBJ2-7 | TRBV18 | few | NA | CASSPAQAVPSSYEQYF | TGTGCCAGCTCACCGGCCCAAGCGGTGCCGAGCTCCTACGAGCAGTACTTC
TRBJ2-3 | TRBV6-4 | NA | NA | CASSDSGRDTQYF | TGTGCCAGCAGTGACTCGGGCAGAGATACGCAGTATTTT
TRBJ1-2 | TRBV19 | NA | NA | CASLGARVGGYTF | TGTGCCTCATTAGGGGCCAGGGTCGGAGGCTACACCTTC